These 10 T cell receptor beta chains originate from one sample sequenced in a study of T cells after yellow fever vaccination. TCRdb re-analysed the 5' RACE reads in MiXCR, keeping a single row per CDR3 protein. The sample lists about 150,000 distinct CDR3 sequences, about 6% occurring once. The material sequenced was CD4+ T cells sorted from PBMCs, taken on the day of the first yellow fever vaccination. The receptor set was obtained from a man aged 18 to 29 who received the YFV17D yellow fever vaccine.

The chain recombines TRBV12-3 or TRBV12-4 with TRBJ2-5, with a tentative D call TRBD2 (6 bases). CDR3 length equals 15 residues. V was clipped by 5 bases and J by 4 bases, with 17 bases between them. Here the CDR3 reads CASSPSGASGETQYF. The CDR3 nucleotides read TGTGCCAGCAGTCCTTCGGGAGCCAGTGGAGAGACCCAGTACTTC.

Many counts were recorded for this clonotype. The genes are TRBV7-2 and TRBJ1-1; D possibly corresponds to TRBD1 (6 bases). This CDR3 region has 15 residues. V lost 6 bases to trimming and J lost 3 bases, with 17 bases between them. The germline CDR1 and CDR2 sequences are SGHTA and FQGNSA. The CDR3 sequence is CASSRTRGGDTEAFF. The DNA of the CDR3 is TGTGCCAGCAGTCGAACCAGGGGTGGCGACACTGAAGCTTTCTTT.

The V gene is TRBV7-3, the J gene TRBJ2-3; no firm D call. CDR3 size: 15 residues. Germline values: CDR1 SGHTA, CDR2 FQGTGA. Trimming took 2 bases from V and 4 from J, leaving 13 bases between them. The CDR3 nucleotides are TGTGCCAGCAGCTTATCCAGAACCCTCTCAGATACGCAGTATTTT. Protein product: CASSLSRTLSDTQYF.

This clonotype was seen ten or more times. The CDR3 DNA follows: TGTGCCAGCAGTCATAACGGGCAGGGGCGATCACCCCTCCACTTT. Its translation is CASSHNGQGRSPLHF. This chain connects TRBV12-3 or TRBV12-4 to TRBJ1-6, with D perhaps TRBD1 (6 bases). The V and J ends lost 5 bases and 10 bases respectively, with 18 bases between them. The CDR3 spans 15 residues.

This clonotype has ten or more counts. This sequence joins TRBV5-1 and TRBJ2-7, with D maybe TRBD2 (5 bases). Germline V CDR1 and CDR2: SGHRS, YFSETQ. The CDR3 sequence is 16 residues long. Trimming removed 3 bases at V and 5 bases at J, with 21 bases between. The CDR3, as DNA: TGCGCCAGCAGCTCCGGGTTTCGCGGGTGGAGCCACGAGCAGTACTTC. Residues: CASSSGFRGWSHEQYF.

This clonotype was seen repeatedly, ten times or more. The chain couples TRBV5-1 to TRBJ2-4; a possible D gene is TRBD1 (5 bases). Trimming stripped 0 bases from V and 6 bases from J, with 7 bases between. Germline V gives CDR1 SGHRS, CDR2 YFSETQ. The length of the CDR3 is 13 residues. The DNA of the CDR3 is TGCGCCAGCAGCTTGGGACAGCTAAACATTCAGTACTTC. Its translation is CASSLGQLNIQYF.

In this sample, this clonotype turned up many times. J is TRBJ2-7 and V is TRBV6-2 or TRBV6-3; D might be TRBD2 (5 bases). CDR1 is MNHEY, CDR2 SVGEGT, per germline. V lost 8 bases and J 3 bases, leaving 5 bases between the germline ends. This CDR3 has 10 residues. CDR3 sequence reads: CASGLYEQYV. CDR3 nucleotides: TGTGCCAGCGGACTCTACGAGCAGTACGTC.

This clonotype was seen a few times. The chain has TRBV18 and TRBJ2-1; TRBD1 agrees at 7 bases. With 3 bases clipped from V and 8 bases from J, the junction kept 4 bases outside the gene matches. CDR3 size: 13 residues. The V gene's germline CDR1 is KGHSH and CDR2 LQKENI. As DNA, the CDR3 is TGTGCCAGCTCACCTCGACAGGGCTATGAGCAGTTCTTC. Translating gives CASSPRQGYEQFF.

This clonotype was seen ten or more times. This chain uses TRBV5-5 with TRBJ1-1, with 8 nucleotides matching TRBD1. This CDR3 is built from 14 residues. After removal of 4 bases from V and 5 bases from J, the junction contained 7 bases not matched to a gene. Germline lookup yields CDR1 SGHKS and CDR2 YYEKEE (reference sequence). This CDR3 is CASSLWTGKTEAFF. CDR3 sequence (DNA): TGTGCCAGCAGCCTGTGGACAGGGAAAACTGAAGCTTTCTTT.

This clonotype was recorded many times. The J gene is TRBJ2-3, the V gene TRBV30, with D maybe TRBD2 (6 bases). This CDR3 contains 14 residues. V dropped 2 bases and J dropped 0 bases, with 9 bases sitting between them. Germline CDR1 GTSNPN, CDR2 SVGIG (reference sequence). The DNA of the CDR3 is TGTGCCTGGAGTTTGGGGACTAGCACAGATACGCAGTATTTT. Translated, it gives CAWSLGTSTDTQYF. The complete variable domain, with remaining parts taken from reference TRBV30 and TRBJ2-3, reads SQTIHQWPATLVQPVGSPLSLECTVEGTSNPNLYWYRQAAGRGLQLLFYSVGIGQISSEVPQNLSASRPQDRQFILSSKKLLLSDSGFYLCAWSLGTSTDTQYFGPGTRLTVL.